The source of this T cell receptor beta chain is a study of blood T cells in healthy people across ages. The use of a sample-barcoded 5' primer and a J-beta primer mix characterized a second PCR of roughly 6 to 12 cycles. A single record per CDR3 protein comes from TCRdb applying MiXCR to the 5' RACE reads. The table lists 1.2 million to 1.5 million distinct CDR3 sequences, around 42% of them singletons. On this clonotype itself: Its antigen is still unknown.

Notes on the study in general: There were more naive CD4+ cells and higher diversity in long-lived donors than in aged donors. Researchers judged that diversity estimates from one million T cells fell short of true values.

The CDR3 sequence is 16 residues long. Germline loops: CDR1 MNHEY, CDR2 SMNVEV (reference sequence). V shed 0 bases and J shed 0 bases, with 9 bases lying between them. The TCR was taken from a woman aged 18 to 35 in good health. Sequencing input: blood. The chain couples TRBV27 to TRBJ1-3; D not resolved. CDR3 loop: CASSLSVRSSGNTIYF. The DNA of the CDR3 is TGTGCCAGCAGTTTATCGGTCAGGAGCTCTGGAAACACCATATATTTT.